The 21 T cell receptor beta chains listed next were all sequenced from one sample in a study of OX40 agonist ivuxolimab in advanced cancers. This table comes from immunoSEQ multiplex PCR, and its TCRdb copy is limited to in-frame clones, with some not included. The sample consists of about 82,000 clones, around four fifths of them appearing once. The starting material was CD4+ or CD8+ T cells sorted from blood, obtained in a trial of the OX40 agonist ivuxolimab. The receptors come from an adult with an advanced solid tumor such as melanoma, head and neck, liver or kidney cancer.

J is TRBJ2-1 and V is TRBV5-1; 8 bases are shared with TRBD1. The CDR3 is 15 amino acids. CDR1 and CDR2 (germline): SGHRS, YFSETQ. J lost 3 bases, V lost 4 bases, and 6 bases had no gene match. The CDR3: CASSRGQGGYNEQFF. As DNA, the CDR3 is TGCGCCAGCAGCCGCGGACAGGGTGGCTACAATGAGCAGTTCTTC.

The rearrangement uses TRBV5-1 and TRBJ2-3, with 8 bases identical to TRBD1. The CDR3 has 16 amino acids. Germline V gene data show CDR1 as SGHRS and CDR2 as YFSETQ. Trimming removed 4 bases from V and 3 bases from J; junction bases left unmatched: 10. CDR3 DNA: TGCGCCAGCAGCATTGGACAGGGAGAAGGGACAGATACGCAGTATTTT. This sequence encodes CASSIGQGEGTDTQYF.

The gene calls are TRBV5-1 and TRBJ2-5, with D hard to call. This CDR3 has 11 amino acids. Per the germline V gene, CDR1 is SGHRS and CDR2 is YFSETQ. V gave up 2 bases and J gave up 3 bases, with 2 bases separating them. The CDR3 bases are TGCGCCAGCAGCTTCAAAGAGACCCAGTACTTC. Amino acids: CASSFKETQYF.

V is TRBV29-1 and J is TRBJ2-7, with no clear D. This CDR3 is built from 14 residues. V dropped 1 base and J dropped 4 bases, with 14 bases sitting between them. CDR1 is SQVTM, CDR2 ANQGSEA, per germline. The CDR3 protein is CSVEGIGNGYEQYF. DNA for the CDR3: TGCAGCGTTGAAGGGATAGGGAACGGGTACGAGCAGTACTTC.

This chain's CDR3 is CATSRTYNSPLHF. Written as DNA, the CDR3 is TGTGCCACCTCCCGGACCTATAATTCACCCCTCCACTTT. The chain carries TRBV2 and TRBJ1-6; D is uncertain. The germline V gene encodes CDR1 SNHLY and CDR2 FYNNEI. The CDR3 has 13 residues. Trimming pared 10 bases from V and 2 bases from J, leaving 9 bases between.

The rearrangement uses TRBV7-8 and TRBJ2-5; tentatively, D is TRBD2 (6 bases). The CDR3 extends over 16 amino acids. V was cut by 5 bases and J by 0 bases, with 16 bases left in between. Germline CDR1 reads SGHVS; CDR2 reads FQNEAQ. Here the CDR3 DNA reads TGTGCCAGCAGCCTGGGGAGGACTGGAAACCAAGAGACCCAGTACTTC. Residues: CASSLGRTGNQETQYF.

The chain uses TRBV29-1 and TRBJ2-2; no clear D. Trimming shortened V by 3 bases and J by 5 bases, and 10 bases separated the two germline ends. Germline V gene data show CDR1 as SQVTM and CDR2 as ANQGSEA. This CDR3 is built from 13 residues. The CDR3 here is CSVDVGRTGELFF. Written as DNA, the CDR3 is TGCAGCGTTGACGTGGGTAGGACCGGGGAGCTGTTTTTT.

The rearrangement links TRBV5-1 to TRBJ1-4, with D hard to call. CDR1 SGHRS and CDR2 YFSETQ come from the germline V gene. The CDR3 contains 14 residues. V was cut by 2 bases and J by 8 bases, with 13 bases left in between. In DNA form, the CDR3 reads TGCGCCAGCAGCTTAGCCCGGGAGAAGGAAAAACTGTTTTTT. Encoded protein: CASSLAREKEKLFF.

The rearrangement links TRBV5-1 to TRBJ2-1, with 12 nucleotides matching TRBD2. The V gene's germline CDR1 is SGHRS and CDR2 YFSETQ. V lost 2 bases, J lost 1 base, and 10 bases stayed unmatched. The CDR3 sequence is 19 residues long. In DNA, the CDR3 is TGCGCCAGCAGCTTCCTAGCGGGGGGGTTCAGCGGGTCCTACAATGAGCAGTTCTTC. This encodes CASSFLAGGFSGSYNEQFF.

V gene TRBV6-5 combines with J gene TRBJ1-4, with 8 bases identical to TRBD1. The CDR3 spans 16 residues. V lost 1 base, J lost 7 bases, and 8 bases stayed unmatched. Germline V gene lookup returns CDR1 MNHEY and CDR2 SVGAGI. The CDR3 is CASSYYQGAPGEKLFF. CDR3 in DNA: TGTGCCAGCAGTTACTATCAGGGGGCGCCGGGTGAAAAACTGTTTTTT.

The table lists this clone with a few counts. This chain uses TRBV30 with TRBJ1-2; D gene uncertain. The CDR3 runs to 11 residues. Germline CDR1 reads GTSNPN; CDR2 reads SVGIG (reference sequence). V dropped 0 bases and J dropped 7 bases, with 6 bases sitting between them. The CDR3 bases are TGTGCCTGGAGTGTACTGGTTGGCTACACCTTC. This translates into CAWSVLVGYTF. The full variable domain, its missing parts supplied by reference TRBV30 and TRBJ1-2, is SQTIHQWPATLVQPVGSPLSLECTVEGTSNPNLYWYRQAAGRGLQLLFYSVGIGQISSEVPQNLSASRPQDRQFILSSKKLLLSDSGFYLCAWSVLVGYTFGSGTRLTVV.

The J gene is TRBJ2-5, the V gene TRBV6-1, with 10 bases that match TRBD2. This CDR3 contains 15 residues. V trimming: 11 bases; J trimming: 4 bases; junction bases outside the gene matches: 13. CDR1 MNHNS and CDR2 SASEGT come from the germline V gene. Written as DNA, the CDR3 is TGTGCCGGTTTGGCGGGACTAGCGTATGGAGAGACCCAGTACTTC. It translates to CAGLAGLAYGETQYF.

J is TRBJ2-7 and V is TRBV2; D is perhaps TRBD1 (5 bases). This CDR3 contains 15 residues. Germline CDR1 and CDR2: SNHLY and FYNNEI. Trimming took off 2 bases at V and 5 bases at J, with 16 bases between the two ends. The CDR3 loop is CASSESFRAINEQYF. For the CDR3, the DNA is TGTGCCAGCAGTGAAAGTTTCAGGGCTATCAACGAGCAGTACTTC.

V usage is TRBV7-9 and J usage is TRBJ2-1, with D perhaps being TRBD1 or TRBD2 (5 bases each). The germline V gene encodes CDR1 SEHNR and CDR2 FQNEAQ (reference sequence). This CDR3 comprises 12 residues. The V gene lost 5 bases and the J gene lost 5 bases, with 7 bases spanning the gap. This chain's CDR3 is CASSRDHNEQFF. The CDR3 bases are TGTGCCAGCAGCAGGGACCACAATGAGCAGTTCTTC.

The chain combines TRBV12-5 with TRBJ1-4, with D perhaps matching TRBD1 (5 bases). Germline V gene data show CDR1 as LGHNT and CDR2 as FRNRAP. V lost 1 base to trimming and J lost 8 bases, with 20 bases between them. The CDR3 contains 17 residues. CDR3 amino acids: CASGLGDFRAVGEKLFF. CDR3 in DNA: TGTGCTAGTGGTTTGGGAGACTTCAGGGCCGTGGGGGAAAAACTGTTTTTT.

The chain carries TRBV5-6 and TRBJ1-2; D ambiguous. This CDR3 has 13 residues. Trimming pared 1 base from V and 4 bases from J, leaving 8 bases between. The V gene's germline CDR1 is SGHDT and CDR2 YYEEEE. In nucleotides, the CDR3 is TGTGCCAGCAGCTTGTGGCAGACCTATGGCTACACCTTC. This translates into CASSLWQTYGYTF.

V is TRBV30 and J is TRBJ2-7, with D tentatively TRBD2 (7 bases). Germline V gene data show CDR1 as GTSNPN and CDR2 as SVGIG (reference sequence). With 0 bases removed from V and 1 base from J, the gap between germline ends came to 19 bases. CDR3 length: 17 amino acids. The CDR3 here is CAWSVRGGASGSYEQYF. CDR3 in DNA: TGTGCCTGGAGTGTAAGAGGGGGGGCTAGCGGTTCCTACGAGCAGTACTTC.

This chain joins TRBV6-5 and TRBJ2-7, with 9 bases identical to TRBD2. CDR1 is MNHEY and CDR2 is SVGAGI in the germline V gene. CDR3 size: 14 residues. The V gene end was trimmed by 5 bases and the J gene end by 7 bases; junction bases not matched to a gene: 9. DNA of the CDR3: TGTGCCAGCAGTCATAGCGGGGGTCCGGAAGAGCAGTACTTC. It encodes CASSHSGGPEEQYF.

This clone was picked up one time. This chain connects TRBV4-3 to TRBJ1-4; TRBD1 matches 10 bases. Per the germline V gene, CDR1 is LGHNA and CDR2 is YSLEER. With V trimmed by 4 bases and J by 6 bases, 5 bases remained unmatched. The CDR3 totals 15 residues. Here the CDR3 reads CASSRPGQGYEKLFF. The CDR3 coding sequence is TGCGCCAGCAGCCGACCGGGACAGGGGTATGAAAAACTGTTTTTT.

This chain joins TRBV11-2 and TRBJ2-5; 7 nucleotides agree with TRBD2. V was pared by 3 bases and J by 8 bases, with 9 bases of the junction left unmatched. Germline V gives CDR1 SGHAT, CDR2 FQNNGV. CDR3 length: 14 residues. The CDR3 here is CASSFDGERGTQYF. For the CDR3, the DNA is TGTGCCAGCAGCTTTGACGGGGAGCGGGGAACCCAGTACTTC.

The chain employs TRBV30 and TRBJ2-4; no reliable D call. Germline values: CDR1 GTSNPN, CDR2 SVGIG (reference sequence). This CDR3 comprises 11 residues. Trimming pared 2 bases from V and 2 bases from J, leaving 1 base between. The CDR3 region is CAWSTKNIQYF. The CDR3 DNA is TGTGCCTGGAGTACCAAAAACATTCAGTACTTC.